The T cell receptor (beta chain) described here comes from a study of blood T cell repertoires in COVID-19. In germline, CDR1 is LGHDT, CDR2 YNNKEL (reference sequence). V lost 4 bases and J lost 8, with 12 bases in between. The CDR3 runs 13 residues. Seattle enrolled patients during active infection and tracked them longitudinally. Sequencing was performed with immunoSEQ multiplex PCR; in TCRdb, only in-frame clones are kept and a portion is missing. The data contain 150,000 to 200,000 clones, roughly 80% of them singletons. Sequences were obtained from peripheral blood. This chain connects TRBV3-1 (or the pseudogene TRBV3-2) to TRBJ2-1; D is ambiguous. This clonotype was obtained from a woman aged 40 to 50 with COVID-19, enrolled during active disease. The CDR3 region has the DNA TGTGCCAGCAGCCGAGTTCAACTGGATGAGCAGTTCTTC. Encoded protein: CASSRVQLDEQFF.